These T cell receptor beta chains were read from a single sample in a study of T cells in localized non-small cell lung cancer. Assay: immunoSEQ multiplex PCR; the TCRdb copy retains only in-frame clones and omits some. The table includes around 26,000 clones, roughly 90% detected once. The source material was peripheral blood, sampled before any cancer treatment. The source is a female donor over 55 with stage II squamous cell lung carcinoma. The CDR3 runs from the conserved cysteine through the conserved F or W. The D gene is left open where the match is weak. Only some rows state a clone size, as once, few, many or a class for expanded clones.

v_gene: TRBV9; abundance: once; len: 15; j_gene: TRBJ1-2; d_gene: -; CDR3nt: TGTGCCAGCAGCGTAGACTCTCCTGGGAATGGCGGCTACACCTTC; CDR3aa: CASSVDSPGNGGYTF
v_gene: TRBV2; abundance: -; len: 16; j_gene: TRBJ1-1; d_gene: TRBD1; CDR3nt: TGTGCCAGCAGTATCGAAACCGGGACAGCGAACACTGAAGCTTTCTTT; CDR3aa: CASSIETGTANTEAFF
v_gene: TRBV30; abundance: few; len: 14; j_gene: TRBJ1-1; d_gene: -; CDR3nt: TGTGCCTGGAGTGTTTCGGCAGCTAACACTGAAGCTTTCTTT; CDR3aa: CAWSVSAANTEAFF
v_gene: TRBV11-3; abundance: -; len: 15; j_gene: TRBJ2-3; d_gene: -; CDR3nt: TGTGCCAGCAGCTCCCGGGACACGGGCACAGATACGCAGTATTTT; CDR3aa: CASSSRDTGTDTQYF
v_gene: TRBV30; abundance: -; len: 14; j_gene: TRBJ2-7; d_gene: TRBD1; CDR3nt: TGTGCCTGGAGGGGGGACAGGGAAAGTCACGAGCAGTACTTC; CDR3aa: CAWRGDRESHEQYF
v_gene: TRBV6-1; abundance: -; len: 15; j_gene: TRBJ1-1; d_gene: TRBD1; CDR3nt: TGTGCCAGCAGTGAAGCGCAGGGGGGACGGACTGAAGCTTTCTTT; CDR3aa: CASSEAQGGRTEAFF
v_gene: TRBV28; abundance: once; len: 15; j_gene: TRBJ1-1; d_gene: TRBD1; CDR3nt: TGTGCCAGCAGAGGCGGGACAGGGGCGAACACTGAAGCTTTCTTT; CDR3aa: CASRGGTGANTEAFF
v_gene: TRBV7-9; abundance: -; len: 14; j_gene: TRBJ2-7; d_gene: -; CDR3nt: TGTGCCAGCAGCCCTCATTTGGCGACGGGGGAGCAGTACTTC; CDR3aa: CASSPHLATGEQYF
v_gene: TRBV7-2; abundance: -; len: 14; j_gene: TRBJ1-2; d_gene: -; CDR3nt: TGTGCCAGCAGCTTAGGGCCCACTAACTATGGCTACACCTTC; CDR3aa: CASSLGPTNYGYTF
v_gene: TRBV28; abundance: -; len: 16; j_gene: TRBJ2-3; d_gene: -; CDR3nt: TGTGCCAGCAGTTCCCGAGGAGGGCCTCGCACAGATACGCAGTATTTT; CDR3aa: CASSSRGGPRTDTQYF
v_gene: TRBV10-2; abundance: -; len: 14; j_gene: TRBJ1-1; d_gene: -; CDR3nt: TGCGCCAGCAGGGCCCCGATGGTGAACACTGAAGCTTTCTTT; CDR3aa: CASRAPMVNTEAFF
v_gene: TRBV28; abundance: -; len: 15; j_gene: TRBJ2-6; d_gene: -; CDR3nt: TGTGCCAGCAGCTCTCCGAGGGCTGGGGCCAACGTCCTGACTTTC; CDR3aa: CASSSPRAGANVLTF
v_gene: TRBV19; abundance: -; len: 13; j_gene: TRBJ1-2; d_gene: -; CDR3nt: TGTGCCAGTAGTCCACAGGATAACTATGGCTACACCTTC; CDR3aa: CASSPQDNYGYTF
v_gene: TRBV7-6; abundance: -; len: 15; j_gene: TRBJ1-1; d_gene: -; CDR3nt: TGTGCCAGCAGCTCCTGGGGGGGCGCCGACACTGAAGCTTTCTTT; CDR3aa: CASSSWGGADTEAFF